This T cell receptor (beta chain) was recorded in a study of cytomegalovirus exposure and HLA in healthy donors. The PCR contained 60 Vbeta and 13 Jbeta primers. The method was immunoSEQ multiplex PCR; TCRdb's version includes in-frame clones alone and lacks a portion of them. The sample holds 150,000 to 200,000 clones; 79% are singletons and the top ten take more than 1.5%. General study points: Most sequenced TCRs were rare (though some public TCRs occurred in many donors). An analysis was carried out later, and it reportedly showed fewer N-insertions in an Asian-associated ancestry cluster than the 666-donor mean. Accurate prediction of HLA-A and HLA-B alleles (for most subjects) was reportedly achieved from TCR beta sequences.

Concerning this clone: The antigen is not known.

The source material was PBMCs. The source is a woman aged 50 to 60 in good health and CMV-seronegative.

For the CDR3, the DNA is TGTGCCAGCAGCCAACGACAGGGGCCTAAACTGAACACTGAAGCTTTCTTT. Its translation is CASSQRQGPKLNTEAFF. This chain connects TRBV7-2 to TRBJ1-1; 8 nucleotides align to TRBD1. V lost 5 bases, J lost 0 bases, and 11 bases stayed unmatched. The CDR3 extends over 17 amino acids. The germline gives CDR1 SGHTA, CDR2 FQGNSA.